This T cell receptor beta chain was captured in a study of shared clonotypes between healthy human individuals. The assay was immunoSEQ multiplex PCR, and TCRdb's table has in-frame clones only and misses some. The table has 700,000 or so clones, 60% to 80% seen once. Germline V gene sequence: CDR1 LNHDA, CDR2 SQIVND (reference sequence). Trimming at V came to 3 bases and at J to 5 bases, leaving 6 bases not matched to a gene. The CDR3 is 15 amino acids. Sequencing input: memory CD4+ T cells sorted from blood. Subset in this sample: CD45RA-negative fraction. V gene TRBV19 combines with J gene TRBJ2-1; 8 bases agree with TRBD2. The receptor was isolated from a woman aged 30 to 39 in good health. The CDR3 protein is CASSMDTSGNNEQFF. CDR3 coding DNA: TGTGCCAGTAGTATGGATACTAGCGGTAACAATGAGCAGTTCTTC.